This T cell receptor beta chain was retrieved from a study of cytomegalovirus exposure and HLA in healthy donors. In the PCR, 60 Vbeta and 13 Jbeta primers were used. Using immunoSEQ multiplex PCR, the repertoire was profiled, and TCRdb retains in-frame clones only, with some absent. The table records over 65,000 clones, about 80% of them present only once. This CDR3 is built from 15 residues. Per the germline V gene, CDR1 is MNHEY and CDR2 is SVGAGI. V lost 6 bases and J 2 bases, leaving 17 bases between the germline ends. The sequencing sample was made of PBMCs. The rearrangement links TRBV6-5 to TRBJ2-7, with D maybe TRBD1 (6 bases). The origin of this receptor is a man aged 55-75 years in good health and CMV-seropositive. CDR3 coding DNA: TGTGCCAGCAGATTACAGGGAAAAGGAACCTACGAGCAGTACTTC. This codes for CASRLQGKGTYEQYF.